The T cell receptor (beta chain) described here comes from a study of blood T cells in healthy people across ages (dated by TCRdb to 2013 to 2016). Concerning the study at large: In model experiments, roughly one uniquely barcoded TCR beta cDNA molecule per two T cells was captured by template switching. Age-related changes in TCR beta repertoire diversity were measured in the study by deep sequencing normalized with unique cDNA molecular identifiers. The donors were divided into four age groups: young (average roughly 17 years), middle-aged (approximately 42), aged (about 56) and long-lived (82). Two additional independent replicas of 1 million unique cDNA reads from the same blood draw were analyzed for two donors (one aged 18 to 30 and one aged 80 or older).

The CDR3 covers 15 residues, taking in both the cysteine and the phenylalanine. The entry retains the CDR3 DNA only, 45 bases that are in frame from base 1. Here V drops 0 bases and J drops 3 bases, and the junction holds 5 bases not matched to any gene. The germline V gene yields LGHNA for CDR1 and YNFKEQ for CDR2. Donors were 40 or so systemically healthy Caucasian individuals from Russia aged roughly 6 to 100 years. Each donor gave 8 to 10 milliliters of peripheral blood, collected into EDTA-treated Vacutainer tubes. Ficoll-Paque density-gradient centrifugation was used to isolate PBMCs, with at least 6 million obtained per sample. Total RNA was extracted from PBMCs with Trizol reagent, with at least 6 micrograms obtained per sample. For every donor, an aliquot of PBMCs went through flow cytometry to measure the percentages of naive CD45RAhigh/CD27high T cells. Concerning this clonotype: Its binding antigen is unknown. Base qualities are not recorded, but no much larger clone differs from it by a single base.

Paper-wide results and their limitations: Estimates of total diversity from one million sequenced T cells were regarded as lower bounds and underestimates. Donor CMV infection status was unknown, potentially confounding age-related changes in expanded clonotypes. As age increased, observed TCR beta diversity per million T cells dropped in a roughly linear way, and a significant reduction was already evident by age around 41. The percentage of naive T cells measured by flow cytometry correlated strongly with observed TCR beta diversity. Compared with the aged group, the long-lived group had more naive CD4+ T cells, fewer expanded clones and increased TCR diversity, suggesting age selection. Bulk unsorted PBMC profiling prevented conclusive comparison of naive and antigen-experienced compartments.

Receptor libraries were prepared by 5' RACE. The reads were generated on an Illumina HiSeq 2500. A second PCR of about 6 to 11 cycles was performed with a sample-barcoded 5' primer and a J-beta primer mix. Each TCR beta cDNA molecule received a unique molecular identifier from a template-switch 5' adaptor carrying 12 random nucleotides. Each sample yielded at least 3 million CDR3-containing paired-end reads. The Mint cDNA synthesis kit, primed by a TRBC-specific oligonucleotide, was used to synthesize first-strand cDNA from all RNA. Following uracil-DNA glycosylase treatment, a first 18-cycle PCR with universal primers M1SS and BC2_uni_R was performed on all cDNA. The published analysis was carried out like this. For normalization, 1 million high-quality reads, each with a distinct molecular identifier, were randomly selected from each sample. Instead of being binned into consensus sequences, reads that shared molecular identifiers were thrown out. MiTCR, with a Q25 quality threshold and the strictest error-elimination algorithm, was used for CDR3 identification, clonotype clustering and error correction. Lower-bound total TCR beta diversity was estimated with a nonparametric unseen species model using Euler transformation. The raw public reads went through TCRdb reprocessing: fastp at Q25, MiXCR clone calling, in-frame beta chains kept. Rows are unified per CDR3 protein, each entry keeping the most common DNA and genes. The V and J calls follow TCRdb's processing rather than the paper's. This sample comprises 600,000 to 850,000 distinct CDR3 sequences, roughly 25% of them detected only once. Clones ranked in the top ten supply more than 7.5% of the sample.

This sample was shared with a second study, whose subject was T cells of mothers and their children. As described in the second report: The donors were nine systemically healthy Caucasian individuals, made up of three mothers and their six children. cDNA synthesis used all of the extracted RNA, with around 1.4 ug of RNA in each 15 ul reaction. Sample barcodes and 2-4 random nucleotides were added via the M1S primer in the second PCR. More than 8.5 million TCR beta CDR3 reads were obtained from each mother, and some 3.3 million reads were obtained from each child. TCR recombination output is similarly shaped by thymic selection in related and unrelated pairs, with a minor effect exerted by inherited differences. Normalized repertoire overlap was always found to be slightly, but never significantly, higher in related mother-child pairs than in unrelated mother-child pairs. No persistent microchimeric T cell clones were found, with a detection sensitivity of 85 to 100 clones per million clonotypes. Deep NGS was used in the study to compare the TCR beta repertoires of mothers and children and to look for features that separate related mother-child pairs from unrelated individuals. The mean age was roughly 40 +/- 4 years for the mothers and roughly 10 +/- 4 years for the children. After adapters were ligated using NEBNext reagents, the libraries underwent 100+100 nt paired-end sequencing on an Illumina HiSeq 2000. Mother and child libraries were prepared a month apart and sequenced in separate runs to prevent cross-contamination. Between about 500,000 and 2,100,000 distinct TCR beta clonotypes were identified per donor. Naive TCR beta clonotypes were estimated from low-frequency clonotypes matched to each donor's FACS-determined naive share, without sorting.

Sequenced sample: blood. The chain employs TRBV4-2 and TRBJ2-7; 7 bases in the junction line up with TRBD2. This TCR was sampled from a boy aged 10-17 years in good health. The CDR3 protein: CASSQDRDYFYEQYF. At the DNA level, the sequence is TGTGCCAGCAGCCAAGATCGGGACTATTTCTACGAGCAGTACTTC.